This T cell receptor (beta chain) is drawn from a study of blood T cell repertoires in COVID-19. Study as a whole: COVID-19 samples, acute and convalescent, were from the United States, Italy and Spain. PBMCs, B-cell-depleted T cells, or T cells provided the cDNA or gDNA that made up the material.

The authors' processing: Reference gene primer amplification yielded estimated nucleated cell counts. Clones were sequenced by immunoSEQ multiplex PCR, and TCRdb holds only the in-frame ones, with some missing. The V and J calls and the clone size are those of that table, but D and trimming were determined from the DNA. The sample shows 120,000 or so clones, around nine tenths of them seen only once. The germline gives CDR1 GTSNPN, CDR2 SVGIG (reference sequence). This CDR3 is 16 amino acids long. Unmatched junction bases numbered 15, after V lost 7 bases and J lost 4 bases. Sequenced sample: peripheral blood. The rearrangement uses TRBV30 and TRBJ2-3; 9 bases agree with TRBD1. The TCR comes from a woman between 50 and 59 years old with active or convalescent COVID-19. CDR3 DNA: TGTGCCTTCTTACCTTCGGGACAGGGTTGGTCAGATACGCAGTATTTT. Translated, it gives CAFLPSGQGWSDTQYF. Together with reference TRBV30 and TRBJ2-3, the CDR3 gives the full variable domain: SQTIHQWPATLVQPVGSPLSLECTVEGTSNPNLYWYRQAAGRGLQLLFYSVGIGQISSEVPQNLSASRPQDRQFILSSKKLLLSDSGFYLCAFLPSGQGWSDTQYFGPGTRLTVL.